The rows below give T cell receptor beta chains drawn from one sample of a study of OX40 agonist ivuxolimab in advanced cancers. TCRdb's copy holds only in-frame clones and misses some; the assay was immunoSEQ multiplex PCR. The top ten clones hold approximately 1% of a sample with about 70,000 clones, roughly 90% of them seen once. The starting material was CD4+ or CD8+ T cells sorted from blood, obtained in a trial of the OX40 agonist ivuxolimab. These receptors originate from an adult with an advanced solid tumor such as melanoma, head and neck, liver or kidney cancer. Each CDR3 is given with its conserved first and last residue. Fields, in order: J gene, CDR3 length, clone size, D gene, V gene, CDR3 DNA, CDR3 protein. A D gene is named only where the DNA matches it firmly. Not all rows give a size; the values are once, few, many and, for expanded clones, a class.

TRBJ1-1 12 NA TRBD1 TRBV6-5 TGTGCCAGCAACCCGCCGGGACAGGTCGCTTTCTTT CASNPPGQVAFF
TRBJ1-4 14 NA NA TRBV12-5 TGTGCTAGTGGTTTAGGGGAGGGCCGTGAAAAACTGTTTTTT CASGLGEGREKLFF
TRBJ1-2 19 NA NA TRBV30 TGTGCCTGGAGTGTGGAGTTGTCCTTGGGGGATACGCCTAACTATGGCTACACCTTC CAWSVELSLGDTPNYGYTF
TRBJ2-5 14 NA TRBD1 TRBV4-2 TGTGCCAGCAGCAGGGACAGGCGACAAGAGACCCAGTACTTC CASSRDRRQETQYF
TRBJ1-1 13 NA NA TRBV7-9 TGTGCCAGCAGCTTACAGGGGACCGGTGAAGCTTTCTTT CASSLQGTGEAFF
TRBJ2-7 15 NA NA TRBV19 TGTGCCAGTAGCCCAGCACCGGGCAAATCCTACGAGCAGTACTTC CASSPAPGKSYEQYF
TRBJ1-2 17 NA TRBD1 TRBV5-4 TGTGCCAGCAGCTTGGGGCATAACAGGGGAAGTAACTATGGCTACACCTTC CASSLGHNRGSNYGYTF
TRBJ2-1 17 NA NA TRBV4-1 TGCGCCAGCAGCCGAGACACTTCTGCCTCCTCCTACAATGAGCAGTTCTTC CASSRDTSASSYNEQFF
TRBJ2-7 16 NA TRBD1 TRBV10-3 TGTGCCATCAGTGGGGGGCGACAGGGTCTAGTCTACGAGCAGTACTTC CAISGGRQGLVYEQYF
TRBJ1-4 17 NA NA TRBV5-1 TGCGCCAGCAGCTTAGGGATTCAGTCGTCGGCTAATGAAAAACTGTTTTTT CASSLGIQSSANEKLFF
TRBJ1-4 12 NA NA TRBV10-3 TGTGCCGGTCGGAGGGCAGAGGAAAAACTGTTTTTT CAGRRAEEKLFF
TRBJ2-5 17 once TRBD2 TRBV5-4 TGTGCCAGCAGCTTGGAGGGTAGCGGGGGGGCCGGAAAGACCCAGTACTTC CASSLEGSGGAGKTQYF
TRBJ1-2 15 NA TRBD1 TRBV4-1 TGCGCCAGCAGCCAAGATTGGGGACAGGGTTTTGGCTACACCTTC CASSQDWGQGFGYTF
TRBJ2-4 13 NA NA TRBV18 TGTGCCAGCTCACGACCGGGAGAAAACATTCAGTACTTC CASSRPGENIQYF
TRBJ2-2 17 NA TRBD1 TRBV5-5 TGTGCCAGCAGCCCGCGGACAGGGGGCAGGGACACCGGGGAGCTGTTTTTT CASSPRTGGRDTGELFF
TRBJ2-7 14 once NA TRBV6-1 TGTGCCAGCAGTGGACCGACGGGGCCCTACGAGCAGTACTTC CASSGPTGPYEQYF
TRBJ2-3 16 NA TRBD2 TRBV5-1 TGCGCCAGCAGCTTGCTCGGGGGGGCCGTCACAGATACGCAGTATTTT CASSLLGGAVTDTQYF
TRBJ1-2 14 NA NA TRBV5-1 TGCGCCAGCAGCAATACAGGGTTTCCCTATGGCTACACCTTC CASSNTGFPYGYTF
TRBJ2-7 15 once NA TRBV6-5 TGTGCCAGCAGTTACGGTAGGGGACCCTCCTACGAGCAGTACTTC CASSYGRGPSYEQYF
TRBJ2-5 14 NA NA TRBV5-1 TGCGCCAGCAGCGTACAGGGTAGTGAGGAGACCCAGTACTTC CASSVQGSEETQYF
TRBJ2-7 14 NA TRBD1 TRBV6-5 TGTGCCAGCAGGAGGGACAGGGGCTCCAGCGAGCAGTACTTC CASRRDRGSSEQYF
TRBJ2-7 15 NA NA TRBV6-4 TGTGCCAGCAGTGACCAGGAGAGGGTCTGCGGGGAGCAGTACTTC CASSDQERVCGEQYF
TRBJ1-2 14 NA TRBD1 TRBV14 TGTGCCAGCAGCCAAGATAGGACAGGGTATGGCTACACCTTC CASSQDRTGYGYTF
TRBJ1-3 14 few TRBD1 TRBV5-5 TGTGCCAGCAGCTCGGGACAGCTTGGAAACACCATATATTTT CASSSGQLGNTIYF
TRBJ2-7 12 once TRBD1 TRBV29-1 TGCAGCACGAGACAGGGGACGGGGGAGCAGTACTTC CSTRQGTGEQYF
TRBJ2-7 15 NA TRBD2 TRBV7-2 TGTGCCAGCAGCCTAGGAGCGGGGGCGACCTACGAGCAGTACTTC CASSLGAGATYEQYF
TRBJ1-5 15 once NA TRBV6-5 TGTGCCAGCAGTTACTCGATACAGGGAAATCAGCCCCAGCATTTT CASSYSIQGNQPQHF
TRBJ2-2 15 once NA TRBV7-9 TGTGCCAGCAGCCCCATGGCGGGAAACACCGGGGAGCTGTTTTTT CASSPMAGNTGELFF
TRBJ2-3 15 NA TRBD2 TRBV5-4 TGTGCCAGCAGCCCTAGCGGGGGGAGCACAGATACGCAGTATTTT CASSPSGGSTDTQYF